This TCR beta chain was captured in a study of neurological immune-mediated disorders. Germline CDR1 SGHRS, CDR2 YFSETQ. Losses at the gene ends were 0 bases for V and 5 bases for J; bases not matched to a gene: 3. The CDR3 totals 14 residues. MiXCR was run by TCRdb on the 5' RACE reads, yielding one entry per CDR3 protein. The table lists about 62,000 distinct CDR3 sequences, around 5% of them singletons. This clonotype was counted many times. The antigen remains undetermined. Findings and caveats of the study: One related-CDR3 cluster, which may be a signature, held the repertoires of 18 of 34 multiple sclerosis patients after phylogenetic grouping.

The sample comprised PBMCs. The TCR originated in a woman between 45 and 65 years old with multiple sclerosis. The chain has TRBV5-1 and TRBJ1-2; 8 bases match TRBD1. The CDR3 DNA is TGCGCCAGCAGCTTGGGGACAGGGAGATATGGCTACACCTTC. It translates to CASSLGTGRYGYTF.